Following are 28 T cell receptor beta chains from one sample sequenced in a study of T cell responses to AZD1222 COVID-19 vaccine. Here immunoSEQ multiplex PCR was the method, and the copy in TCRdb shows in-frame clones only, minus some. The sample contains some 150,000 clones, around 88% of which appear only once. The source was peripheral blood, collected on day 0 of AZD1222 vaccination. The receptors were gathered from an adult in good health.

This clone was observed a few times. CDR3 sequence reads: CASSDRGNTEAFF. The CDR3 bases are TGTGCCAGCAGCGACAGGGGGAACACTGAAGCTTTCTTT. The chain carries TRBV2 and TRBJ1-1; TRBD1 matches at 8 bases. V lost 6 bases and J lost 1; bases outside the gene matches: 1. This CDR3 region has 13 residues. In germline, CDR1 is SNHLY, CDR2 FYNNEI. The full variable domain, rest sourced from reference TRBV2 and TRBJ1-1, is EPEVTQTPSHQVTQMGQEVILRCVPISNHLYFYWYRQILGQKVEFLVSFYNNEISEKSEIFDDQFSVERPDGSNFTLKIRSTKLEDSAMYFCASSDRGNTEAFFGQGTRLTVV.

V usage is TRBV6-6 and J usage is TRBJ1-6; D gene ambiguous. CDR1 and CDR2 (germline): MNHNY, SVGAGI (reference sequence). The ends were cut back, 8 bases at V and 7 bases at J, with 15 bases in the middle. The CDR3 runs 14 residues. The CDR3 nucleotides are TGTGCCAGCCGGGATCAGGTCCGAAATTCACCCCTCCACTTT. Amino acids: CASRDQVRNSPLHF.

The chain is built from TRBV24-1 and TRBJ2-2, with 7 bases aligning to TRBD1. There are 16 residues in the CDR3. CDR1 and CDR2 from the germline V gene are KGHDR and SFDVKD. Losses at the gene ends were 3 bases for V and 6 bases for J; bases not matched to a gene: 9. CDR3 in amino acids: CATSDPALTGAGELFF. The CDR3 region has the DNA TGTGCCACCAGTGATCCTGCTCTTACAGGGGCCGGGGAGCTGTTTTTT.

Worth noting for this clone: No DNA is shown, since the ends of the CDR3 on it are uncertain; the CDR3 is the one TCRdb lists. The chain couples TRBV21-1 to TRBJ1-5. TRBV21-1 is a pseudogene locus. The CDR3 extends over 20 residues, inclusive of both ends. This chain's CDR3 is CASSKEVQDWGGGSNQPQHF.

This chain's CDR3 is CASSPLRGTGEREQYF. CDR3 bases: TGTGCCAGCTCACCACTTCGTGGGACAGGGGAGAGGGAGCAGTACTTC. The chain is built from TRBV18 and TRBJ2-7; 10 bases align to TRBD1. Germline CDR1 reads KGHSH; CDR2 reads LQKENI. This CDR3 spans 16 amino acids. V lost 1 base and J lost 7; bases outside the gene matches: 10.

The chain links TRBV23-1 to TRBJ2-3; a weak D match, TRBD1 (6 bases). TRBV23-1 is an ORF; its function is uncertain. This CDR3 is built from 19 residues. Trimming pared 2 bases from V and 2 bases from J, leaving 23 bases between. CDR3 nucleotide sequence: TGCGCCAGCAGTCAAAAAGTGGGGTTGGGGGCAATGGCCACAGATACGCAGTATTTT. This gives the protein CASSQKVGLGAMATDTQYF.

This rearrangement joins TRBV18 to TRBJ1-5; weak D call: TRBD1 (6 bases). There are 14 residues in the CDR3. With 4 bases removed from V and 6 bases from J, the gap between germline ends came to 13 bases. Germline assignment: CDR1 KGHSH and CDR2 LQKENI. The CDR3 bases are TGTGCCAGCTCACTCGCAGGGGAGGGTCAGCCCCAGCATTTT. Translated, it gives CASSLAGEGQPQHF.

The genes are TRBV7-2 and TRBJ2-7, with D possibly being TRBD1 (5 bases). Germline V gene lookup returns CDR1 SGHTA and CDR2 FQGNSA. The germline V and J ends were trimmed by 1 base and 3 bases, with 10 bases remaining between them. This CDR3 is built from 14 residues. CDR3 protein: CASSLVQGLYEQYF. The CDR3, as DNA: TGTGCCAGCAGCTTAGTTCAGGGCCTCTACGAGCAGTACTTC.

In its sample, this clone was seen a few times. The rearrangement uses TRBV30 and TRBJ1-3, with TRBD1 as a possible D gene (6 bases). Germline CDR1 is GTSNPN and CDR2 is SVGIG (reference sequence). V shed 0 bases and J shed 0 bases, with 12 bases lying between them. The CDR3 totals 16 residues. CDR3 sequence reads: CAWSVPRGLSGNTIYF. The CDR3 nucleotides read TGTGCCTGGAGTGTACCCAGGGGACTCTCTGGAAACACCATATATTTT.

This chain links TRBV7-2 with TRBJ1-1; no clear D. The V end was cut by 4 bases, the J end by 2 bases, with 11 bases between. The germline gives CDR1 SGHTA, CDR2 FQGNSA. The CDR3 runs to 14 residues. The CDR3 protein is CASSSRNSNTEAFF. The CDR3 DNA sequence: TGTGCCAGCAGCTCCAGGAATAGTAACACTGAAGCTTTCTTT.

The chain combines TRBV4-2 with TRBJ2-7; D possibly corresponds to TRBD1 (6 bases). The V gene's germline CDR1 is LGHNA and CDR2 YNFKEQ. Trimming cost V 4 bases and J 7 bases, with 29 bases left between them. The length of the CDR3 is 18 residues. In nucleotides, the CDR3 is TGTGCCAGCAGCCTCGGGCGAGGGGGAACAGACATTTCTGGGGAGCAGTACTTC. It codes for CASSLGRGGTDISGEQYF.

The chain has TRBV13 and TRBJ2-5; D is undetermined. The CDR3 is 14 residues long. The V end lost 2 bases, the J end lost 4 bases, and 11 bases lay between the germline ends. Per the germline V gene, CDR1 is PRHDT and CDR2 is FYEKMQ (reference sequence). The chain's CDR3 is CASSLYRPGETQYF. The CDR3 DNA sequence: TGTGCCAGCAGCTTATACAGACCGGGAGAGACCCAGTACTTC.

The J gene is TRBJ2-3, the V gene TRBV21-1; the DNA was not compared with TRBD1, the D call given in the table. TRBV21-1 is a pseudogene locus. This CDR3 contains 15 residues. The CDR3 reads CASSRVRKTSDTQYF. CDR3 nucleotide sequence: TGTGCCAGCAGCAGAGTCCGAAAGACATCAGATACGCAGTATTTT.

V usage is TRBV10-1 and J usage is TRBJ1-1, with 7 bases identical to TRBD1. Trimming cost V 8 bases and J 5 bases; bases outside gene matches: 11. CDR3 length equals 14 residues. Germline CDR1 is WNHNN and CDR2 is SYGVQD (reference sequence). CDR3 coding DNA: TGCGCCAGCCGCCGCAGGGGGGGCTTTACTGAAGCTTTCTTT. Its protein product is CASRRRGGFTEAFF.

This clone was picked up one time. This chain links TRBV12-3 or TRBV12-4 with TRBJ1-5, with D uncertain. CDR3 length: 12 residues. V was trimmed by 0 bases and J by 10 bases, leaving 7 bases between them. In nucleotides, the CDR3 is TGTGCCAGCAGTTTAGCGATCGGTCCCCAGCATTTT. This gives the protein CASSLAIGPQHF.

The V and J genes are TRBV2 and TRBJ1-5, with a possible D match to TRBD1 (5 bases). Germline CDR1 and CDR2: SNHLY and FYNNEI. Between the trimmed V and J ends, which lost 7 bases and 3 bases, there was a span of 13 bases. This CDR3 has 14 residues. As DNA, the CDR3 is TGTGCCAGCACCCCGACAGTCTTCAATCAGCCCCAGCATTTT. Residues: CASTPTVFNQPQHF.

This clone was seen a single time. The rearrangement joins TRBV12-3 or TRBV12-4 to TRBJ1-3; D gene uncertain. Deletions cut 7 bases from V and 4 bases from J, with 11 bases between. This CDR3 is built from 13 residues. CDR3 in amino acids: CASTRSGGNTIYF. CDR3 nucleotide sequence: TGTGCCAGCACCCGCTCGGGGGGAAACACCATATATTTT.

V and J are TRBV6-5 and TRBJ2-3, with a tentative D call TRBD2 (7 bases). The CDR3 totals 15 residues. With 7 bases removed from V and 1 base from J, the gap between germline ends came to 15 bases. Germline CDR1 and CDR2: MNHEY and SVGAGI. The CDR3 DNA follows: TGTGCCAGCAAAAGACTAGGGGGGGGCACAGATACGCAGTATTTT. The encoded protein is CASKRLGGGTDTQYF.

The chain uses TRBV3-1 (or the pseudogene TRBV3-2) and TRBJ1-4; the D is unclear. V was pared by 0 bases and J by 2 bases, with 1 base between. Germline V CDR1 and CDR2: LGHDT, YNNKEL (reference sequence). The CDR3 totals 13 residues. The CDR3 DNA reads TGTGCCAGCAGCCAAGACACTAATGAAAAACTGTTTTTT. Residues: CASSQDTNEKLFF.

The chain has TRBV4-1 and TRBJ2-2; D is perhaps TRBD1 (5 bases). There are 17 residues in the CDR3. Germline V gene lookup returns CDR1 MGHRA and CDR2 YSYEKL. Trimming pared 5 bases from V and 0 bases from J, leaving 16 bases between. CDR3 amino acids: CASSANGKGSNTGELFF. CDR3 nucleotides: TGCGCCAGCAGCGCTAATGGGAAGGGGTCGAACACCGGGGAGCTGTTTTTT.

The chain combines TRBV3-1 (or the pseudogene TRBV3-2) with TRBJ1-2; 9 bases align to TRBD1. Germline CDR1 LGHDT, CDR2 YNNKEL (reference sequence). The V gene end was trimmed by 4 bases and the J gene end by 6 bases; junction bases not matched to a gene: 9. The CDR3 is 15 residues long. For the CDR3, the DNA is TGTGCCAGCAGCCTGGGACAGGGAAAATGGGATGGCTACACCTTC. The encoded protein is CASSLGQGKWDGYTF.

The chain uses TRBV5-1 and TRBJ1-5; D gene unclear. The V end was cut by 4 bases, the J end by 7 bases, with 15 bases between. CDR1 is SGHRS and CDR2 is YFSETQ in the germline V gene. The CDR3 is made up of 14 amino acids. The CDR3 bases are TGCGCCAGCAGCCTCTCAGGATCTCCCCAGCCCCAGCATTTT. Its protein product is CASSLSGSPQPQHF. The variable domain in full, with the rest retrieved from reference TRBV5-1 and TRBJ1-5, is KAGVTQTPRYLIKTRGQQVTLSCSPISGHRSVSWYQQTPGQGLQFLFEYFSETQRNKGNFPGRFSGRQFSNSRSEMNVSTLELGDSALYLCASSLSGSPQPQHFGDGTRLSIL.

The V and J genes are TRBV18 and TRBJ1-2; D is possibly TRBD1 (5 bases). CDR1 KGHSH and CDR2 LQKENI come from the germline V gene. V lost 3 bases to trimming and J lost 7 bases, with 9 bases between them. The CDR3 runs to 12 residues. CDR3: CASSPRDVGYTF. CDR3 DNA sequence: TGTGCCAGCTCACCTAGGGACGTTGGCTACACCTTC.

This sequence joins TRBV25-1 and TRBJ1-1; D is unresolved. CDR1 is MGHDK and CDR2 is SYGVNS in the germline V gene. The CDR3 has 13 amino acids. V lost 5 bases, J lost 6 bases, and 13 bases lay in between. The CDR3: CASSKWTGPEAFF. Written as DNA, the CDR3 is TGTGCCAGCAGTAAATGGACCGGCCCTGAAGCTTTCTTT.

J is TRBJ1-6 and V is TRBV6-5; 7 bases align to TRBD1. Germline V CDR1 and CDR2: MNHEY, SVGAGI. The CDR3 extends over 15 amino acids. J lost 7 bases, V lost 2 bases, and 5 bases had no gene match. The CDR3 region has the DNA TGTGCCAGCAGTTACCAAGGACAGGCAAATTCACCCCTCCACTTT. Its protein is CASSYQGQANSPLHF.

The CDR3 is CASSKARDYEQYF. The CDR3 region has the DNA TGTGCCAGCAGCAAAGCTAGGGACTACGAGCAGTACTTC. This chain uses TRBV21-1 with TRBJ2-7. TRBV21-1 is described as a pseudogene. This CDR3 has 13 amino acids.

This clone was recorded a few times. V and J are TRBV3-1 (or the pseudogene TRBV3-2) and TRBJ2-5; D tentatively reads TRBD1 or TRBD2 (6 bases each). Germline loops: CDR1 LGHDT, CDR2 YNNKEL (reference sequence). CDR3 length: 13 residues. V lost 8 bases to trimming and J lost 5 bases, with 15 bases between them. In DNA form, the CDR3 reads TGTGCCAGCCGTCCGGGGGCCGGGGAGACCCAGTACTTC. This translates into CASRPGAGETQYF.

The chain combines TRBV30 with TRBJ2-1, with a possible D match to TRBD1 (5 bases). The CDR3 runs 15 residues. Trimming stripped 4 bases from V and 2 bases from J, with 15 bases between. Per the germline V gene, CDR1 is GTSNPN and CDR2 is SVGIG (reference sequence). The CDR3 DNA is TGTGCCTGGACACGAAACCAAGGGGCCTACAATGAGCAGTTCTTC. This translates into CAWTRNQGAYNEQFF.